The entry below describes one TCR beta chain. This receptor's antigen is unknown. It has no much larger one-base neighbor in the sample; base qualities were not kept. This entry belongs to a study of CD8 T cells in Susac syndrome (dated by TCRdb to the late 2010s). As for the study more broadly: Whether CD8+ T cell activation and differentiation in Susac syndrome was antigen driven was tested using repertoire sequencing.

Peripheral blood CD8+ and CD4+ T cells from healthy donors, Susac syndrome patients and multiple sclerosis patients were profiled by high-throughput TCR beta sequencing. The multiple sclerosis controls were treatment-naive patients who had stable or active relapsing-remitting disease and met the revised McDonald criteria. Bulk CD8+ and CD4+ T cells were purified by magnetic negative isolation, while CD8+ TEMRA cells were enriched using FACS. Blood was collected in EDTA tubes and processed within 24 hours, with PBMCs isolated through density gradient centrifugation. PBMCs intended for TCR sequencing were frozen in liquid nitrogen and were later thawed in a 37 degrees C water bath. The sorted or isolated CD4+, CD8+ and CD8+ TEMRA cells had a purity of 90% or higher. Study-level results and caveats: The number of individuals in the TCR sequencing and HLA analysis was recognized as being relatively small.

RNA was extracted using the RNeasy kit, and roughly 0.5 to 1 microgram was reverse transcribed with random hexamers. The immunoSEQ multiplex PCR assay, which covers 54 Vbeta and 13 Jbeta segments, was used to amplify TCR beta CDR3 regions. PCR amplification bias was corrected by using a synthetic template baseline for primer optimization and computational correction. As for how the authors treated the data: Reads were assigned to V, D and J genes according to IMGT and analyzed in immunoSEQ Analyzer, with only productive sequences retained. Clonality was computed as one minus Shannon entropy normalized by log2 of the number of productive unique sequences. For each patient and control, public and private clones were evaluated among the 100 most prevalent clones. A clone was defined as Susac-specific if it was absent from the healthy and MS cohorts, from approximately 980 published viral clones and from other ImmuneACCESS disease sequences. TCRdb applied fastp at Q25 and MiXCR to the public reads, then kept only in-frame beta chains. Identical CDR3 protein sequences are pooled into one entry, listed with their most common genes and DNA. The V and J calls and clone size come from TCRdb's table, not from the authors' own analysis. Present in this sample are 300,000 or so distinct CDR3 sequences, about 91% of which were seen just once. The biggest ten clones account for approximately 0.065% of the sample.

This TCR derives from a human donor with multiple sclerosis. The sequenced sample was CD4+ T cells from PBMCs.

The DNA sequence reads TGCAGTGCTAGTAGGCGACAGGGCCCTGAAGCTTTCTTT. It encodes CSASRRQGPEAFF. The chain joins TRBV20-1 to TRBJ1-1; TRBD1 agrees with 7 junctional bases. The junction shows trimming of 3 bases on V and 6 bases on J, and the gene matches do not reach 7 bases of it. CDR1 and CDR2 (DFQATT, SNEGSKA) derive from the germline V gene (reference sequence). Its CDR3 holds 13 amino acids, cysteine through phenylalanine. Only the CDR3 region is kept as DNA, spanning 39 bases read in frame from base 1.